This T cell receptor (beta chain) was sequenced in a study of regulatory T cells in long-lasting Graves disease. CDR1 LNHDA and CDR2 SQIVND come from the germline V gene (reference sequence). The CDR3 runs 19 residues. J lost 1 base, V lost 2 bases, and 14 bases had no gene match. The time point is: newly diagnosed GD, antithyroid drugs for less than 3 months. RNA extracted from PBMCs served as the sequencing template. Libraries of TCR beta came from iRepertoire HTBI primers plus Arm-PCR of CDR3 regions. TCRdb ran MiXCR on the multiplex PCR reads and lists one entry per CDR3 protein. The sample lists just over 600,000 distinct CDR3 sequences, around 15% occurring once. This clonotype was seen a handful of times. The same data also contributed to another study, on T cells in Graves' hyperthyroidism and ophthalmopathy.

The chain links TRBV19 to TRBJ2-7, with TRBD1 matching 10 bases. This clonotype originated in a woman aged 25 to 39 with Graves disease. Sequenced here: peripheral blood mononuclear cells (PBMCs), sampled at new diagnosis, from a patient treated with antithyroid drugs. In DNA form, the CDR3 reads TGTGCCAGTAGTATATTACACGGGACAGGGGCCAGCTTTTCCTACGAGCAGTACTTC. Translated: CASSILHGTGASFSYEQYF. Filled out from reference TRBV19 and TRBJ2-7, the complete variable domain reads DGGITQSPKYLFRKEGQNVTLSCEQNLNHDAMYWYRQDPGQGLRLIYYSQIVNDFQKGDIAEGYSVSREKKESFPLTVTSAQKNPTAFYLCASSILHGTGASFSYEQYFGPGTRLTVT.